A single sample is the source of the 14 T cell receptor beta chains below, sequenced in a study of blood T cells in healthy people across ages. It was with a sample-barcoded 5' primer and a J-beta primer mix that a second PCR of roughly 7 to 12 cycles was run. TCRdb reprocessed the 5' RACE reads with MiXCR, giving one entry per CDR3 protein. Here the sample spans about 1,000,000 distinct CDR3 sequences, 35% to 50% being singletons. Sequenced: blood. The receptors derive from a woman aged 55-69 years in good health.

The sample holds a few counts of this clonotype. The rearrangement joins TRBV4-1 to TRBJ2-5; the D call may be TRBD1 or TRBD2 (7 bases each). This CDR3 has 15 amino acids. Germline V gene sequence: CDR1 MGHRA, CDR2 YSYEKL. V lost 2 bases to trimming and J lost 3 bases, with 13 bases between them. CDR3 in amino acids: CASSQQPGGEETQYF. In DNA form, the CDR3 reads TGCGCCAGCAGCCAACAACCAGGGGGGGAAGAGACCCAGTACTTC.

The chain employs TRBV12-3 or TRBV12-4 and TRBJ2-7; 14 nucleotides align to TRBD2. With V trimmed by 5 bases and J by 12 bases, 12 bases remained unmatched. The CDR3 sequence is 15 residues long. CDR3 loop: CASSGSGLAGGGLYF. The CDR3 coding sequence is TGTGCCAGCAGTGGATCAGGACTAGCGGGAGGAGGGCTGTACTTC.

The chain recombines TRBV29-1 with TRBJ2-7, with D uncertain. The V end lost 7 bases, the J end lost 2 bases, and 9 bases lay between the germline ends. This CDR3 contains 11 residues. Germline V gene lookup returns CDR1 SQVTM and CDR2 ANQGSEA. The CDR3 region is CSALGAYEQYF. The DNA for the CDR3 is TGCAGCGCGCTTGGGGCCTACGAGCAGTACTTC.

Here the CDR3 DNA reads TGTGCCAGCGGATGGGGGGACACTGAAGCTTTCTTT. Protein: CASGWGDTEAFF. V usage is TRBV6-6 and J usage is TRBJ1-1, with D possibly TRBD1 on 5 matching bases. The germline V gene encodes CDR1 MNHNY and CDR2 SVGAGI (reference sequence). Deletions cut 8 bases from V and 3 bases from J, with 10 bases between. The CDR3 is 12 residues long.

This CDR3 is CASSLGSTRHEQYF. CDR3 sequence (DNA): TGCGCCAGCAGCTTGGGTTCAACCCGGCACGAGCAGTACTTC. This sequence joins TRBV5-1 and TRBJ2-4, with no clear D. The DNA end lines up better with TRBJ2-7; the J call may be wrong. The CDR3 loop spans 14 amino acids. Germline V lookup: CDR1 SGHRS, CDR2 YFSETQ.

The CDR3 region has the DNA TGTGCCAGCAGTGAAGCGGGAGGTCGGGGAGAAAAACTGTTTTTT. Its protein is CASSEAGGRGEKLFF. This rearrangement joins TRBV2 to TRBJ1-4; D is unclear. Germline CDR1 SNHLY, CDR2 FYNNEI. CDR3 length equals 15 residues. Deletions cut 0 bases from V and 8 bases from J, with 13 bases between.

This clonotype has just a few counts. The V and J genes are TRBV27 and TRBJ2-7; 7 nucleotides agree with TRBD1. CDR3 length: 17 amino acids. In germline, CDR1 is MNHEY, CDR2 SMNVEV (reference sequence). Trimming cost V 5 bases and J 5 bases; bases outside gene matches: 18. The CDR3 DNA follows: TGTGCCAGCAGTACCCAAGGCCCACAGGGGAGTCCTGACGAGCAGTACTTC. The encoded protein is CASSTQGPQGSPDEQYF.

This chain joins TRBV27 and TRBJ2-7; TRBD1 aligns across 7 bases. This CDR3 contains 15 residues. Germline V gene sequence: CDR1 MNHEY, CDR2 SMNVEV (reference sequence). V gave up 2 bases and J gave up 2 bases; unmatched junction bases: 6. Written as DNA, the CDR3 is TGTGCCAGCAGTTTACTCTCGACAGGGACCTACGAGCAGTACTTC. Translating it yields CASSLLSTGTYEQYF.

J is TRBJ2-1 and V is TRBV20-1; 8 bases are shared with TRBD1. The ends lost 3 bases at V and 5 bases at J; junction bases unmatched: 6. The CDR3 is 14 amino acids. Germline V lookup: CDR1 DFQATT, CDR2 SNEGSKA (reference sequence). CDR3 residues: CSARAGGPNNEQFF. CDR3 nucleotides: TGCAGTGCTAGGGCAGGGGGCCCCAACAATGAGCAGTTCTTC.

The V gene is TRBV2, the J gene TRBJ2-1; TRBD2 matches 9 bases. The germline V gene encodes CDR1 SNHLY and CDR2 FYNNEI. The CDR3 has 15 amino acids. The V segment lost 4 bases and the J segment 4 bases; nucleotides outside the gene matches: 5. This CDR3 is CASSGVSGRYNEQFF. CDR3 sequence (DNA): TGTGCCAGCAGTGGTGTAAGCGGGAGGTACAATGAGCAGTTCTTC. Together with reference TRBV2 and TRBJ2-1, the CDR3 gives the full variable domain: EPEVTQTPSHQVTQMGQEVILRCVPISNHLYFYWYRQILGQKVEFLVSFYNNEISEKSEIFDDQFSVERPDGSNFTLKIRSTKLEDSAMYFCASSGVSGRYNEQFFGPGTRLTVL.

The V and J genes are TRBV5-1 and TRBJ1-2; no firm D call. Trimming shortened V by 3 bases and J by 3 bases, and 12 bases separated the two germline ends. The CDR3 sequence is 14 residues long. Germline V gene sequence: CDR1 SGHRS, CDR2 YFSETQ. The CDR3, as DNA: TGCGCCAGCAGCTCAGCCCAGGAGCACTATGGCTACACCTTC. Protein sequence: CASSSAQEHYGYTF.

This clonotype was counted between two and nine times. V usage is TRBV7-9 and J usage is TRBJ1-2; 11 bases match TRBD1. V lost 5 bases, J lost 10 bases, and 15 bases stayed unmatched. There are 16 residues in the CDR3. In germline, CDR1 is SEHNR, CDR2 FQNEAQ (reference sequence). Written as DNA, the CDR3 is TGTGCCAGCAGCCCCTCGCGGACAGGGGGCGCGTCTACCTACACCTTC. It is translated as CASSPSRTGGASTYTF.

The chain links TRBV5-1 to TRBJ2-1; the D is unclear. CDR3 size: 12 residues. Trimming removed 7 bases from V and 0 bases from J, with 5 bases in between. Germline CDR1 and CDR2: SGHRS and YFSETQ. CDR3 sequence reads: CASLDSYNEQFF. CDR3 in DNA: TGCGCCAGCCTGGACTCCTACAATGAGCAGTTCTTC.

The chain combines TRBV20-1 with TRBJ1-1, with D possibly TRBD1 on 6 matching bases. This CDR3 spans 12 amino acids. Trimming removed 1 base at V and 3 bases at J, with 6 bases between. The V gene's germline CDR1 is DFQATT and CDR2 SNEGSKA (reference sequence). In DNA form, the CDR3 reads TGCAGTGCTAGAGCAGGGGACACTGAAGCTTTCTTT. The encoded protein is CSARAGDTEAFF.